This T cell receptor (beta chain) was captured by sequencing in a study of response to subunit inactivated influenza vaccine. Overall study results and limits: The authors suggested that every seasonal influenza vaccination recruits few new T cells.

This clonotype was counted a few times. Its cognate antigen is unknown. Each CDR3 protein is one row after TCRdb ran MiXCR on the RT-PCR reads. The repertoire holds around 760,000 distinct CDR3 sequences, with approximately 13% as singletons. Trimming cost V 5 bases and J 7 bases; bases outside gene matches: 2. The germline V gene encodes CDR1 SEHNR and CDR2 FQNEAQ (reference sequence). The CDR3 runs 13 residues. The clonotype comes from a man over 45 who received an inactivated influenza vaccine. The V and J genes are TRBV7-9 and TRBJ1-2; 12 bases fit TRBD1. The sample here was PBMCs from blood, taken 14 to 15 days before vaccination. Written as DNA, the CDR3 is TGTGCCAGCAGCGAGGGACAGGGGGCTGGCTACACCTTC. Translated: CASSEGQGAGYTF.